Listed below are T cell receptor beta chains from one sample, sequenced in a study of T cell responses to AZD1222 COVID-19 vaccine. Here immunoSEQ multiplex PCR was the method, and the copy in TCRdb shows in-frame clones only, minus some. This table holds about 110,000 clones, around 90% found once. This sample comprised peripheral blood, obtained on day 0 of AZD1222 vaccination. Receptors were obtained from an adult in good health. CDR3s include the opening cysteine and the closing phenylalanine or tryptophan. The D gene is left open where the match is weak. The size entry is marked missing in some rows and otherwise reads once, few, many or a size class.

D gene,V gene,clone size,J gene,CDR3 protein,CDR3 DNA
.,TRBV3-1/TRBV3-2,.,TRBJ1-3,CASSQDGGVGNTIYF,TGTGCCAGCAGCCAAGATGGCGGTGTTGGAAACACCATATATTTT
.,TRBV5-1,.,TRBJ1-3,CASSRAASSGNTIYF,TGCGCCAGCAGCCGGGCGGCGAGCTCTGGAAACACCATATATTTT
.,TRBV7-2,.,TRBJ2-2,CASSSRTVTGELFF,TGTGCCAGCAGCTCGCGGACAGTCACCGGGGAGCTGTTTTTT
.,TRBV18,.,TRBJ2-3,CANSDEGSTDTQYF,TGTGCCAACTCCGATGAGGGGAGCACAGATACGCAGTATTTT
TRBD1,TRBV29-1,.,TRBJ2-7,CSVATGGGSYEQYF,TGCAGCGTTGCGACAGGGGGGGGATCCTACGAGCAGTACTTC
TRBD1,TRBV28,.,TRBJ2-6,CASSPSGTGVPGANVLTF,TGTGCCAGCAGTCCCTCCGGGACAGGGGTCCCAGGGGCCAACGTCCTGACTTTC
TRBD1,TRBV4-1,.,TRBJ1-2,CASSRDRDPEGYTF,TGCGCCAGCAGCCGCGACAGGGACCCTGAAGGCTACACCTTC
.,TRBV5-6,once,TRBJ2-4,CASSSQTGSKNIQYF,TGTGCCAGCAGCTCCCAAACAGGGTCCAAAAACATTCAGTACTTC
TRBD2,TRBV19,.,TRBJ2-6,CASSMRGGRAPGANVLTF,TGTGCCAGTAGTATGAGGGGCGGGAGGGCCCCTGGGGCCAACGTCCTGACTTTC
.,TRBV7-3,.,TRBJ2-1,CASSLNPHSSYNEQFF,TGTGCCAGCAGCTTAAACCCGCACAGCTCCTACAATGAGCAGTTCTTC
.,TRBV7-9,.,TRBJ1-2,CASAKIGKPSPVIRYGYTF,TGTGCCAGTGCTAAAATCGGCAAACCATCCCCGGTTATTCGCTATGGCTACACCTTC
.,TRBV10-3,.,TRBJ2-1,CAISDSPGANEQFF,TGTGCCATCAGTGATTCTCCGGGGGCGAATGAGCAGTTCTTC
.,TRBV7-9,few,TRBJ2-3,CASSFALTGSRDTQYF,TGTGCCAGCAGCTTCGCTCTTACAGGGTCCCGGGATACGCAGTATTTT
.,TRBV7-2,.,TRBJ2-7,CASSLSGGNSYEQYF,TGTGCCAGCAGCTTAAGCGGTGGTAACAGCTACGAGCAGTACTTC
.,TRBV2,.,TRBJ1-5,CASSANRARQPQHF,TGTGCCAGCAGCGCTAACAGGGCCCGTCAGCCCCAGCATTTT
.,TRBV5-1,.,TRBJ2-2,CASRRGRESVPGELFF,TGCGCCAGCAGGAGGGGACGGGAATCGGTCCCCGGGGAGCTGTTTTTT
TRBD1,TRBV3-1/TRBV3-2,.,TRBJ1-1,CASSLGQGSTEAFF,TGTGCCAGCAGCCTTGGACAGGGTTCCACTGAAGCTTTCTTT
TRBD2,TRBV11-2,.,TRBJ2-7,CASSHSDGGGEQYF,TGTGCCAGCAGCCATTCGGACGGGGGGGGCGAGCAGTACTTC
TRBD2,TRBV28,.,TRBJ2-5,CASSVSGSRETQYF,TGTGCCAGCAGCGTGAGCGGGAGTAGAGAGACCCAGTACTTC
TRBD2,TRBV18,.,TRBJ2-7,CASSPSASGSLREQYF,TGTGCCAGCTCACCATCGGCTAGCGGGAGTCTGAGGGAGCAGTACTTC
TRBD1,TRBV2,.,TRBJ2-5,CASIAGTEETQYF,TGTGCCAGCATCGCCGGGACAGAAGAGACCCAGTACTTC
TRBD2,TRBV5-6,few,TRBJ2-7,CASSPVRTSVDEQYF,TGTGCCAGCAGCCCGGTCCGGACTAGCGTCGACGAGCAGTACTTC
.,TRBV24-1,.,TRBJ1-1,CATTQGTEAFF,TGTGCCACCACGCAGGGAACTGAAGCTTTCTTT
.,TRBV23-1,.,TRBJ1-5,CASSQSRRQFNQPQHF,TGCGCCAGCAGTCAATCACGGCGTCAATTCAATCAGCCCCAGCATTTT
.,TRBV5-4,.,TRBJ2-1,CASSLNKRQNEQFF,TGTGCCAGCAGCTTGAACAAGCGGCAGAATGAGCAGTTCTTC
TRBD1,TRBV4-3,.,TRBJ2-1,CASSPSGDRGGINEQFF,TGCGCCAGCAGCCCTTCCGGGGACAGGGGTGGTATCAATGAGCAGTTCTTC
.,TRBV19,few,TRBJ1-4,CASTQGTTGEKLFF,TGTGCCAGTACCCAAGGGACGACGGGGGAAAAACTGTTTTTT
.,TRBV24-1,.,TRBJ2-2,CATSEGLGRRRENTGELFF,TGTGCCACCAGTGAGGGTCTTGGCAGGCGGCGGGAAAACACCGGGGAGCTGTTTTTT
.,TRBV5-4,once,TRBJ2-1,CASSLVIGPYNEQFF,TGTGCCAGCAGCTTGGTGATTGGCCCCTACAATGAGCAGTTCTTC
.,TRBV28,.,TRBJ1-4,CASSEDSDNEKLFF,TGTGCCAGCAGTGAGGACAGCGATAATGAAAAACTGTTTTTT
.,TRBV18,.,TRBJ2-1,CASSPETTTYNEQFF,TGTGCCAGCTCACCCGAGACAACCACCTACAATGAGCAGTTCTTC
.,TRBV2,.,TRBJ2-3,CASSQAPGADTQYF,TGTGCCAGCAGCCAAGCACCCGGCGCAGATACGCAGTATTTT
.,TRBV30,.,TRBJ2-1,CAWSPDSVLDEQFF,TGTGCCTGGAGTCCGGACTCTGTCCTGGATGAGCAGTTCTTC
TRBD1,TRBV4-2,.,TRBJ2-1,CASSQATGTGSYNEQFF,TGTGCCAGCAGCCAAGCCACCGGGACAGGGTCCTACAATGAGCAGTTCTTC
.,TRBV5-4,.,TRBJ1-6,CASSLGGTSYSPLHF,TGTGCCAGCAGCTTGGGGGGAACGAGTTATTCACCCCTCCACTTT
.,TRBV5-5,.,TRBJ1-2,CASSFYDSLAGYTF,TGTGCCAGCAGCTTTTATGACTCCCTCGCTGGCTACACCTTC
TRBD2,TRBV19,.,TRBJ2-3,CASQTTSGVGDTQYF,TGTGCCAGCCAAACAACTAGCGGGGTCGGAGATACGCAGTATTTT
.,TRBV10-2,.,TRBJ1-2,CASSPREGTYGYTF,TGCGCCAGCAGCCCTAGGGAGGGGACCTATGGCTACACCTTC
TRBD2,TRBV5-5,.,TRBJ2-3,CASSPGLAGPASTDTQYF,TGTGCCAGCAGCCCTGGACTAGCGGGACCCGCTAGCACAGATACGCAGTATTTT
.,TRBV5-4,.,TRBJ1-2,CASSLVGGQNYGYTF,TGTGCCAGCAGCTTGGTTGGGGGGCAGAACTATGGCTACACCTTC
TRBD2,TRBV19,once,TRBJ2-3,CASSIIVAGYTDTQYF,TGTGCCAGTAGTATAATCGTAGCGGGGTACACAGATACGCAGTATTTT
.,TRBV10-1,few,TRBJ2-2,CASSEVGATGELFF,TGCGCCAGCAGTGAAGTGGGTGCGACCGGGGAGCTGTTTTTT
.,TRBV6-1,.,TRBJ1-1,CASSERENTEAFF,TGTGCCAGCAGTGAGAGGGAGAACACTGAAGCTTTCTTT
.,TRBV5-1,.,TRBJ2-7,CASSLGFGAYEQYF,TGCGCCAGCAGCTTGGGGTTCGGGGCCTACGAGCAGTACTTC
.,TRBV7-8,.,TRBJ1-5,CASSLEGSGRPEGQPQHF,TGTGCCAGCAGCTTAGAGGGGTCGGGACGTCCGGAGGGTCAGCCCCAGCATTTT
TRBD2,TRBV7-2,once,TRBJ2-7,CASSPRPSGHGGEQYF,TGTGCCAGCAGCCCCCGCCCTAGCGGCCACGGAGGGGAGCAGTACTTC
TRBD2,TRBV5-1,.,TRBJ2-3,CASTRAGALGDTQYF,TGCGCCAGCACCCGAGCGGGGGCTCTCGGAGATACGCAGTATTTT
.,TRBV19,.,TRBJ2-2,CASSTGINTGELFF,TGTGCCAGTAGTACCGGAATAAACACCGGGGAGCTGTTTTTT
TRBD1,TRBV27,.,TRBJ1-1,CASSQGQGVSEAFF,TGTGCCAGCAGTCAGGGACAGGGAGTGAGTGAAGCTTTCTTT
.,TRBV6-4,.,TRBJ1-1,CASTASPGNTEAFF,TGTGCCAGCACCGCCTCCCCGGGGAACACTGAAGCTTTCTTT
.,TRBV29-1,.,TRBJ1-2,CSVGSEFNYGYTF,TGCAGCGTCGGTTCTGAGTTTAACTATGGCTACACCTTC